This T cell receptor beta chain was retrieved from a study of T cells in Graves' hyperthyroidism and ophthalmopathy (dated by TCRdb to 2018 to 2020). Background for the entire study: Peripheral blood samples were taken at the time of initial diagnosis, prior to any treatment. To identify TCR V-J signatures that set the groups apart, the researchers used a discovery cohort of about a hundred patients, made up of around 40 with Graves' ophthalmopathy and about 55 with stable Graves' hyperthyroidism. Prospective prediction of ophthalmopathy was tested in an independent validation cohort of fewer than 20 hyperthyroidism patients and 17 patients who later progressed to ophthalmopathy. The 90 to 100 discovery patients were randomly split 7:3 into training and test sets. Thyroid tissue and blood T-cell repertoires from about six Graves' hyperthyroidism patients were also compared in the study. After sampling, hyperthyroidism patients received methimazole starting at 30 mg daily, and ophthalmopathy patients received high-dose intravenous methylprednisolone. The paper describes TCR Vbeta CDR3 sequencing of about 140 peripheral blood samples, made up of approximately 40 ophthalmopathy patients, some 80 hyperthyroidism patients and roughly 17 progressor patients.

Hyperthyroidism patients were newly diagnosed, with disease duration under 2 months, and aged 18 to 65 years. Patients with uncontrolled infections, other autoimmune diseases, pregnancy or lactation were excluded. Clinical symptoms, serum thyroxine and TRAb, thyroid ultrasound, and orbital computed tomography formed the basis for the diagnoses. Blood from progressor patients was drawn when they were first diagnosed with hyperthyroidism, before any ophthalmopathy symptoms appeared. PBMCs were isolated from more than 8 ml of fresh peripheral blood by Ficoll-Paque density gradient centrifugation. Progressor patients were first diagnosed with Graves' hyperthyroidism and then developed ophthalmopathy during follow-up. Trizol reagent was used to extract total RNA, and RNA quality was then checked on an Agilent 2100 Bioanalyzer. CDR1 and CDR2, looked up from the germline V gene (reference sequence), are SEHNR and FQNEAQ. The CDR3 numbers 15 residues from cysteine through phenylalanine. Just CDR3 DNA is preserved here, 45 bases in frame from base 1. Between the V and J ends, shortened by 1 base and 2 bases respectively, the junction contains 9 bases.

On this clonotype: It lacks a known antigen. No much larger clone exists at a distance of one base, and base qualities are not known.

Overall results and qualifications from the work: During validation, the model predicted progression to ophthalmopathy a median of approximately 7 months ahead of onset, with almost 71% sensitivity and roughly 72% specificity. A model built on a 13 V-J signature distinguished ophthalmopathy from stable hyperthyroidism, reaching 87.88% sensitivity and about 81% specificity in cross-validation and 80%/75% in testing. No statistical method was used to fix the sample size in advance, and group allocation was not hidden from the investigators. Most expanded thyroid clonotypes (frequency above 0.001) were also found in blood, which suggests that blood repertoires may mirror thyroid immune responses.

TCR beta CDR3 regions were amplified from RNA transcripts. For the first round of RT-PCR on the TCR CDR3, the HTBI primer set was used together with the Qiagen OneStep RT-PCR kit. A second multiplex PCR round built the libraries, followed by size selection and purification. Paired-end sequencing of the libraries was performed with 100 bp reads on an Illumina HiSeq2000. Per the authors' processing: SOAPnuke was used to process the raw data, throwing out any read that contained adapters or uncalled bases, had a mean Phred below 15, or lacked an exact constant-primer or identifier match. High-quality paired reads were merged using COPE v1.2.5, and each unique nucleotide sequence was defined as a clonotype. MiTCR v1.1 was used to align clonotypes to the IMGT TRBV, TRBD and TRBJ reference segments. The analysis was restricted to V-J combinations with a frequency above 0.0001, which together covered around 99% of the repertoires. The TCS score was defined as the ratio of F50 (clonal expansion) to E x V (chaos), calculated using BLOSUM62-based TCRdist between CDR3 peptides within each V-J. Welch's t-statistics and random forest reduced around 520 V-J features to under 15, which were used in a naive Bayes classifier (R e1071). TCRdb itself trimmed the public reads at Q25 with fastp, ran MiXCR and retained productive beta chains. Each CDR3 protein appears once, grouped with its most common genes and DNA. The V and J calls come from TCRdb's annotation, not from the publication. The sample yields fewer than 450,000 distinct CDR3 sequences; roughly a sixth were counted once. Around a third of the sample rests with the top ten.

Material: blood. The clonotype was recovered from a woman aged 25 to 39 with Graves' hyperthyroidism that later progressed to Graves' ophthalmopathy. The V and J genes are TRBV7-9 and TRBJ1-3; possibly the D gene is TRBD1, per 5 matching bases. The CDR3 region has the sequence CASSLDGGAGNTIYF. The base sequence is TGTGCCAGCAGCTTAGACGGGGGAGCTGGAAACACCATATATTTT.